This TCR beta chain is from a study of T cells after yellow fever vaccination. TCRdb reprocessed the 5' RACE reads via MiXCR and lists one record per CDR3 protein. This sample has roughly 520,000 distinct CDR3 sequences, with just over 20% found just once. Germline V lookup: CDR1 MNHNS, CDR2 SASEGT. Trimming cost V 6 bases and J 1 base, with 11 bases left between them. The CDR3 consists of 14 residues. This chain uses TRBV6-1 with TRBJ2-3, with D perhaps TRBD2 (7 bases). The sequence was obtained from a man aged 18-30 years who received the YFV17D yellow fever vaccine. The starting material was PBMCs, obtained approximately 22 days after the first yellow fever vaccination. CDR3 DNA sequence: TGTGCCAGCAGGTCGGGGGGCCGCACAGATACGCAGTATTTT. Protein sequence: CASRSGGRTDTQYF.